This TCR beta chain stems from a study of T cells in Graves' hyperthyroidism and ophthalmopathy. V dropped 6 bases and J dropped 7 bases, with 24 bases sitting between them. Germline CDR1 is PRHDT and CDR2 is FYEKMQ (reference sequence). This CDR3 region has 16 residues. It was considered stable Graves' hyperthyroidism when ophthalmopathy did not progress within 18 months. The diagnoses drew upon clinical symptoms, serum thyroxine and TRAb, thyroid ultrasound and orbital computed tomography. It was RNA transcripts that yielded the amplified TCR beta CDR3 regions. Carried out on the TCR CDR3, a first-round RT-PCR used the HTBI primer set. TCRdb recomputed calls from the multiplex PCR reads with MiXCR, one row per CDR3 protein. Of approximately 400,000 distinct CDR3 sequences listed, roughly 25% are singletons.

This TCR derives from a man between 50 and 59 years old with Graves' hyperthyroidism. The sample was blood. The genes are TRBV13 and TRBJ2-5; maybe TRBD2 (5 bases). The DNA of the CDR3 is TGTGCCAGCAGTTACTCGACGGGGATGACCCCCGGGACCCAGTACTTC. Translation gives CASSYSTGMTPGTQYF.